The rows below give T cell receptor beta chains drawn from one sample of a study of cytotoxic CD8 clonotypes in ibrutinib-treated CLL. The table came from immunoSEQ multiplex PCR; TCRdb's copy has only in-frame clones and leaves some out. The sample records approximately 92,000 clones, approximately 71% being singletons. The sequencing here drew on PBMCs, taken after 24 months of ibrutinib treatment. Source of these receptors: a human donor with chronic lymphocytic leukemia. The CDR3 runs from the conserved cysteine through the conserved F or W. Each record gives: D gene, V gene, clone size, J gene, CDR3 protein, CDR3 DNA. D genes are given only for firm matches. A row's size may be missing; if present it is once, few, many or a size class.

D: NA; V: TRBV7-2; size: NA; J: TRBJ1-2; CDR3: CASSRTGTYGYTF; DNA: TGTGCCAGCAGCCGGACCGGAACTTATGGCTACACCTTC
D: NA; V: TRBV29-1; size: NA; J: TRBJ2-1; CDR3: CSVELWASYNEQFF; DNA: TGCAGCGTTGAATTGTGGGCCTCCTACAATGAGCAGTTCTTC
D: NA; V: TRBV15; size: NA; J: TRBJ1-1; CDR3: CATSRDLKNTEAFF; DNA: TGTGCCACCAGCAGAGATCTTAAGAACACTGAAGCTTTCTTT
D: TRBD1; V: TRBV11-2; size: NA; J: TRBJ1-1; CDR3: CASSSRTGARGTEAFF; DNA: TGTGCCAGCAGCTCCCGGACAGGGGCGAGGGGCACTGAAGCTTTCTTT
D: TRBD1; V: TRBV28; size: few; J: TRBJ1-1; CDR3: CASTTGQRRGGTEAFF; DNA: TGTGCCAGTACCACGGGACAGCGTCGCGGGGGCACTGAAGCTTTCTTT
D: TRBD1; V: TRBV2; size: NA; J: TRBJ1-6; CDR3: CASTKSGGYNSPLHF; DNA: TGTGCCAGCACCAAATCAGGGGGATATAATTCACCCCTCCACTTT
D: TRBD2; V: TRBV7-8; size: NA; J: TRBJ2-5; CDR3: CASSLGTSGRETQYF; DNA: TGTGCCAGCAGCCTAGGGACTAGCGGGAGAGAGACCCAGTACTTC
D: NA; V: TRBV2; size: NA; J: TRBJ2-5; CDR3: CASSEGQLLQETQYF; DNA: TGTGCCAGCAGTGAAGGGCAGCTACTCCAAGAGACCCAGTACTTC
D: NA; V: TRBV19; size: few; J: TRBJ1-1; CDR3: CASSIDSGFTEAFF; DNA: TGTGCCAGTAGTATAGACTCCGGGTTCACTGAAGCTTTCTTT
D: NA; V: TRBV18; size: NA; J: TRBJ1-2; CDR3: CASSPDQGYGYTF; DNA: TGTGCCAGCTCGCCGGACCAGGGCTATGGCTACACCTTC
D: NA; V: TRBV7-2; size: NA; J: TRBJ2-2; CDR3: CASSAQAVAKRELFF; DNA: TGTGCCAGCAGCGCTCAGGCAGTGGCCAAACGGGAGCTGTTTTTT
D: TRBD2; V: TRBV5-1; size: NA; J: TRBJ2-1; CDR3: CASSSGGSWDSGNEQFF; DNA: TGCGCCAGCAGCTCGGGGGGATCCTGGGACTCTGGCAATGAGCAGTTCTTC
D: NA; V: TRBV30; size: NA; J: TRBJ2-3; CDR3: CAWSVNRAGRADTQYF; DNA: TGTGCCTGGAGTGTAAACCGCGCAGGCAGGGCAGATACGCAGTATTTT
D: NA; V: TRBV9; size: NA; J: TRBJ2-3; CDR3: CASTPDTRPRPDTQYF; DNA: TGTGCCAGCACCCCCGATACGCGGCCCCGGCCAGATACGCAGTATTTT
D: NA; V: TRBV28; size: few; J: TRBJ1-2; CDR3: CASSPRSTGYTF; DNA: TGTGCCAGCAGCCCTCGGTCGACTGGCTACACCTTC
D: NA; V: TRBV5-1; size: NA; J: TRBJ1-4; CDR3: CASSLVGQGEKLFF; DNA: TGCGCCAGCAGCTTGGTGGGTCAGGGTGAAAAACTGTTTTTT
D: NA; V: TRBV13; size: NA; J: TRBJ1-3; CDR3: CASSFGQREDTIYF; DNA: TGTGCCAGCAGCTTTGGTCAGCGCGAGGACACCATATATTTT
D: NA; V: TRBV28; size: once; J: TRBJ1-3; CDR3: CASPGSGNTIYF; DNA: TGTGCCAGCCCCGGCTCTGGAAACACCATATATTTT
D: TRBD1; V: TRBV30; size: NA; J: TRBJ1-2; CDR3: CAWSIPGQATSNYGYTF; DNA: TGTGCCTGGAGTATACCGGGACAGGCAACTTCTAACTATGGCTACACCTTC
D: NA; V: TRBV11-2; size: NA; J: TRBJ2-3; CDR3: CASSFNPDLRRWPDTQYF; DNA: TGTGCCAGCAGCTTCAATCCCGACTTGCGGAGGTGGCCAGATACGCAGTATTTT
D: NA; V: TRBV5-4; size: NA; J: TRBJ2-6; CDR3: CASSLEGSSSGANVLTF; DNA: TGTGCCAGCAGCTTGGAAGGCAGTAGCTCTGGGGCCAACGTCCTGACTTTC
D: TRBD1; V: TRBV29-1; size: NA; J: TRBJ1-1; CDR3: CSVGQGVSTEAFF; DNA: TGCAGCGTCGGACAGGGAGTGAGCACTGAAGCTTTCTTT
D: NA; V: TRBV10-1; size: NA; J: TRBJ2-2; CDR3: CASSEPNGELFF; DNA: TGCGCCAGCAGCGAGCCCAACGGGGAGCTGTTTTTT
D: NA; V: TRBV4-1; size: NA; J: TRBJ1-1; CDR3: CASSQGWQGNTEAFF; DNA: TGCGCCAGCAGCCAAGGGTGGCAGGGGAACACTGAAGCTTTCTTT
D: TRBD2; V: TRBV27; size: NA; J: TRBJ2-5; CDR3: CASSFWASGQETQYF; DNA: TGTGCCAGCAGTTTTTGGGCTAGCGGACAAGAGACCCAGTACTTC
D: NA; V: TRBV11-2; size: NA; J: TRBJ1-4; CDR3: CASSRGANNEKLFF; DNA: TGTGCCAGCAGCCGAGGGGCCAATAATGAAAAACTGTTTTTT
D: NA; V: TRBV21-1; size: NA; J: TRBJ2-7; CDR3: CASSKLGRKTYEQYF; DNA: TGTGCCAGCAGCAAACTGGGGCGGAAAACCTACGAGCAGTACTTC
D: NA; V: TRBV30; size: NA; J: TRBJ2-5; CDR3: CAWTDLQTQYF; DNA: TGTGCCTGGACCGATCTCCAGACCCAGTACTTC
D: NA; V: TRBV27; size: NA; J: TRBJ2-7; CDR3: CASSFRGLADYEQYF; DNA: TGTGCCAGCAGTTTCCGGGGGCTAGCTGACTACGAGCAGTACTTC
D: NA; V: TRBV28; size: many; J: TRBJ2-3; CDR3: CASSLTDTQYF; DNA: TGTGCCAGCAGCCTAACAGATACGCAGTATTTT
D: NA; V: TRBV7-5; size: NA; J: TRBJ2-7; CDR3: CVRSVGLAATYEQYF; DNA: TGTGTCAGAAGCGTGGGACTAGCGGCAACCTACGAGCAGTACTTC
D: NA; V: TRBV7-2; size: few; J: TRBJ1-1; CDR3: CASDGGGEAFF; DNA: TGTGCCAGCGATGGGGGTGGGGAAGCTTTCTTT
D: TRBD2; V: TRBV7-3; size: NA; J: TRBJ2-5; CDR3: CASSLTGGQGQRAQYF; DNA: TGTGCCAGCAGCTTAACGGGAGGGCAGGGCCAGAGGGCCCAGTACTTC
D: NA; V: TRBV11-2; size: NA; J: TRBJ2-7; CDR3: CASSLGGGQLYEQYF; DNA: TGTGCCAGCAGCTTAGGGGGTGGGCAACTCTACGAGCAGTACTTC
D: TRBD1; V: TRBV27; size: few; J: TRBJ1-4; CDR3: CASSARGQVNEKLFF; DNA: TGTGCCAGCAGTGCCCGTGGACAGGTTAATGAAAAACTGTTTTTT
D: TRBD2; V: TRBV30; size: NA; J: TRBJ2-5; CDR3: CAWNSGAGETQYF; DNA: TGTGCCTGGAATAGCGGGGCGGGAGAGACCCAGTACTTC
D: NA; V: TRBV9; size: NA; J: TRBJ1-1; CDR3: CASSVAGDTEAFF; DNA: TGTGCCAGCAGCGTAGCGGGGGACACTGAAGCTTTCTTT
D: NA; V: TRBV5-1; size: NA; J: TRBJ2-7; CDR3: CASSLRGESGEQYF; DNA: TGCGCCAGCAGCCTCAGGGGGGAATCGGGAGAGCAGTACTTC
D: NA; V: TRBV28; size: NA; J: TRBJ1-3; CDR3: CASSSFPGTPGNTIYF; DNA: TGTGCCAGCAGTTCCTTCCCCGGGACGCCCGGAAACACCATATATTTT
D: NA; V: TRBV5-1; size: NA; J: TRBJ1-4; CDR3: CASRNPRAGEKLFF; DNA: TGCGCCAGCAGGAATCCCAGGGCGGGAGAAAAACTGTTTTTT
D: NA; V: TRBV7-9; size: once; J: TRBJ1-1; CDR3: CASSLIGTEAFF; DNA: TGTGCCAGCAGCTTAATCGGCACTGAAGCTTTCTTT
D: NA; V: TRBV28; size: NA; J: TRBJ2-7; CDR3: CASSEGLYSYEQYF; DNA: TGTGCCAGCAGTGAAGGGTTATATTCCTACGAGCAGTACTTC